One TCR beta chain is described in this entry. This sample stems from a study of blood T cell repertoires in COVID-19. Authors' analysis steps: Amplification from reference gene primers served as the basis for estimated nucleated cell counts. Profiled with immunoSEQ multiplex PCR; TCRdb holds only in-frame clones, not every one. V, J and clone size are those of that table, while D and trimming were read from the DNA. The sample has about 110,000 clones, roughly 85% seen once. The TCR originated in a human donor in a cohort sampled during active COVID-19. The specimen sequenced was peripheral blood.

This CDR3 is CATANGHRSNTEAFF. CDR3 nucleotides: TGTGCCACCGCCAACGGACACCGATCAAACACTGAAGCTTTCTTT. The chain uses TRBV15 and TRBJ1-1; D might be TRBD1 (5 bases). V lost 8 bases, J lost 2 bases, and 18 bases lay in between. This CDR3 comprises 15 residues. Germline V gives CDR1 LNHNV, CDR2 YYDKDF (reference sequence).